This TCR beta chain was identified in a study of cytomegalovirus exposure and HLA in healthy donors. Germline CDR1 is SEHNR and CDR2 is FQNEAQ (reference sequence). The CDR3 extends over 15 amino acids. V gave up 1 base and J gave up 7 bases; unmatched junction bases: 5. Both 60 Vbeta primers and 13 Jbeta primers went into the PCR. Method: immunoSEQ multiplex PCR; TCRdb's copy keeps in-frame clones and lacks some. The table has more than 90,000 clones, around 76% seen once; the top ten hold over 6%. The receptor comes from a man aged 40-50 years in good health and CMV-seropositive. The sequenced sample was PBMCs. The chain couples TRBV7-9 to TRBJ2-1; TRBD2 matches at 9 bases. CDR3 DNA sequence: TGTGCCAGCAGCTTAGAGGCGGGAGGGGGTAATGAGCAGTTCTTC. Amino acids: CASSLEAGGGNEQFF.